This T cell receptor beta chain emerged from a study of T cell responses to AZD1222 COVID-19 vaccine. Study findings and constraints: Every sample of the repertoires postdated the peak T cell response. With dominance at 160-218 and 743-854, vaccine-associated CD4 TCRs spanned spike.

This clone was detected once. Its antigen remains unknown. The CDR3 has 14 amino acids. Germline-derived CDR1 and CDR2 are GTSNPN and SVGIG (reference sequence). Trimming pared 3 bases from V and 5 bases from J, leaving 16 bases between. The analysis combined second doses at about 4 or about 12 weeks. TCRdb's copy holds only in-frame clones and misses some; the assay was immunoSEQ multiplex PCR. The sample yields under 95,000 clones, roughly 85% seen once. The rearrangement uses TRBV30 and TRBJ2-5; D call uncertain. The origin of this receptor is an adult who received the AZD1222 COVID-19 vaccine. The material was peripheral blood, obtained 28 days after the second AZD1222 dose. The CDR3 loop is CAWRPRPGRETQYF. For the CDR3, the DNA is TGTGCCTGGAGGCCCCGCCCGGGCCGGGAGACCCAGTACTTC.